A single sample is the source of the 11 T cell receptor beta chains below, sequenced in a study of OX40 agonist ivuxolimab in advanced cancers. TCRdb's copy holds only in-frame clones and misses some; the assay was immunoSEQ multiplex PCR. Of 90,000 to 100,000 clones listed, approximately 80% were seen once; the top ten hold more than 1.1%. Sequencing used CD4+ or CD8+ T cells sorted from blood, obtained in a trial of the OX40 agonist ivuxolimab. The receptors were gathered from an adult with an advanced solid tumor such as melanoma, head and neck, liver or kidney cancer.

The chain employs TRBV29-1 and TRBJ1-1; D might be TRBD1 (6 bases). CDR1 and CDR2 (germline): SQVTM, ANQGSEA. This CDR3 spans 13 amino acids. V gave up 7 bases and J gave up 3 bases, with 15 bases separating them. CDR3 DNA sequence: TGCAGCGCGTCACAGGGAGGGGACACTGAAGCTTTCTTT. Its translation: CSASQGGDTEAFF. Full variable domain (rest looked up from reference TRBV29-1 and TRBJ1-1): SAVISQKPSRDICQRGTSLTIQCQVDSQVTMMFWYRQQPGQSLTLIATANQGSEATYESGFVIDKFPISRPNLTFSTLTVSNMSPEDSSIYLCSASQGGDTEAFFGQGTRLTVV.

The rearrangement uses TRBV6-1 and TRBJ2-7; D assignment may be TRBD1 or TRBD2 (5 bases each). The CDR3 totals 15 residues. Trimming removed 2 bases at V and 3 bases at J, with 14 bases between. Germline values: CDR1 MNHNS, CDR2 SASEGT. The CDR3 bases are TGTGCCAGCAGTGAACCAGGGACGGCAAGCTACGAGCAGTACTTC. Residues: CASSEPGTASYEQYF.

This clone was observed a handful of times. The chain's CDR3 is CASSSDTGIKLFF. The CDR3 DNA follows: TGTGCCAGCAGTTCCGATACCGGGATCAAACTGTTTTTT. This chain connects TRBV6-6 to TRBJ1-4, with D uncertain. In germline, CDR1 is MNHNY, CDR2 SVGAGI (reference sequence). The CDR3 loop spans 13 amino acids. Trimming took 4 bases from V and 11 from J, leaving 14 bases between them.

The chain links TRBV2 to TRBJ2-4, with a possible D match to TRBD2 (6 bases). V was pared by 5 bases and J by 8 bases, with 10 bases between. This CDR3 is 12 amino acids long. CDR1 and CDR2 (germline): SNHLY, FYNNEI. The CDR3 sequence: CASSRDWDIQYF. In nucleotides, the CDR3 is TGTGCCAGCAGTCGGGACTGGGACATTCAGTACTTC. Combining the CDR3 with reference TRBV2 and TRBJ2-4 gives the whole variable domain EPEVTQTPSHQVTQMGQEVILRCVPISNHLYFYWYRQILGQKVEFLVSFYNNEISEKSEIFDDQFSVERPDGSNFTLKIRSTKLEDSAMYFCASSRDWDIQYFGAGTRLSVL.

The V and J genes are TRBV7-8 and TRBJ2-5; possibly TRBD2 for D (5 bases). Deletions cut 5 bases from V and 5 bases from J, with 15 bases between. Germline CDR1 is SGHVS and CDR2 is FQNEAQ. This CDR3 region has 14 residues. The DNA of the CDR3 is TGTGCCAGCAGCCACTCACTAAGGAGGGAGACCCAGTACTTC. Translating gives CASSHSLRRETQYF.

This sequence joins TRBV18 and TRBJ2-2; tentative D call: TRBD1 (6 bases). Trimming stripped 3 bases from V and 6 bases from J, with 11 bases between. Germline V gene lookup returns CDR1 KGHSH and CDR2 LQKENI. CDR3 size: 14 residues. The CDR3 loop reads CASSPTKGAGELFF. The CDR3, as DNA: TGTGCCAGCTCACCCACTAAGGGGGCCGGGGAGCTGTTTTTT. Looking up the rest from reference TRBV18 and TRBJ2-2 gives the full variable domain: NAGVMQNPRHLVRRRGQEARLRCSPMKGHSHVYWYRQLPEEGLKFMVYLQKENIIDESGMPKERFSAEFPKEGPSILRIQQVVRGDSAAYFCASSPTKGAGELFFGEGSRLTVL.

The chain carries TRBV7-2 and TRBJ2-7, with TRBD1 as a possible D gene (6 bases). V dropped 7 bases and J dropped 7 bases, with 14 bases sitting between them. This CDR3 region has 12 residues. The V gene's germline CDR1 is SGHTA and CDR2 FQGNSA. CDR3 amino acids: CASMGAAAEQYF. CDR3 bases: TGTGCCAGCATGGGGGCAGCGGCAGAGCAGTACTTC.

This chain joins TRBV28 and TRBJ1-1, with D perhaps matching TRBD1 (6 bases). Germline V CDR1 and CDR2: MDHEN, SYDVKM. The CDR3 contains 15 residues. With 6 bases removed from V and 2 bases from J, the gap between germline ends came to 16 bases. The CDR3 DNA sequence: TGTGCCAGCAGCCAACAGGGCGCTAGTAACACTGAAGCTTTCTTT. Translating gives CASSQQGASNTEAFF.

V gene TRBV11-3 combines with J gene TRBJ2-7; D unclear. The CDR3 runs 13 residues. The V gene lost 0 bases and the J gene lost 0 bases, with 3 bases spanning the gap. CDR1 and CDR2 from the germline V gene are SGHNT and YENEEA. The CDR3 DNA reads as TGTGCCAGCAGCTTAGATACCTCCTACGAGCAGTACTTC. Translated: CASSLDTSYEQYF.

The CDR3 region has the DNA TGTGCCAGCAGCTTAGACGGGACCCAGCTCTACGAGCAGTACTTC. This encodes CASSLDGTQLYEQYF. The rearrangement joins TRBV11-2 to TRBJ2-7; either TRBD1 or TRBD2 may supply D (5 bases each). This CDR3 comprises 15 residues. Looked up from germline, CDR1 is SGHAT and CDR2 is FQNNGV. V shed 0 bases and J shed 3 bases, with 12 bases lying between them.

In its sample, this clone was seen once. J is TRBJ1-2 and V is TRBV6-1, with TRBD1 as a possible D gene (5 bases). Germline CDR1 is MNHNS and CDR2 is SASEGT. Trimming removed 9 bases from V and 8 bases from J, with 25 bases in between. CDR3 length: 15 residues. CDR3 sequence (DNA): TGTGCCAGTCTCTTCAATTTGGACATTGCGACCGGCTACACCTTC. Protein: CASLFNLDIATGYTF.